This note documents a single T cell receptor beta chain sequence. CDR3 length: 15 residues. Losses at the gene ends were 5 bases for V and 3 bases for J; bases not matched to a gene: 6. Germline lookup yields CDR1 SGHTA and CDR2 FQGNSA. These data are taken from a study of cytomegalovirus exposure and HLA in healthy donors. Amplification used 60 Vbeta primers and 13 Jbeta primers. Assay: immunoSEQ multiplex PCR; the TCRdb copy retains only in-frame clones and omits some. The data hold around 150,000 clones, with approximately 76% observed a single time. Material: PBMCs. The chain uses TRBV7-2 and TRBJ2-5, with 10 bases identical to TRBD1. The receptor comes from a man in his sixties in good health and CMV-seronegative. The CDR3 DNA reads as TGTGCCAGCAGCCTCCTCGGGACAGGGGAAGAGACCCAGTACTTC. Protein product: CASSLLGTGEETQYF.